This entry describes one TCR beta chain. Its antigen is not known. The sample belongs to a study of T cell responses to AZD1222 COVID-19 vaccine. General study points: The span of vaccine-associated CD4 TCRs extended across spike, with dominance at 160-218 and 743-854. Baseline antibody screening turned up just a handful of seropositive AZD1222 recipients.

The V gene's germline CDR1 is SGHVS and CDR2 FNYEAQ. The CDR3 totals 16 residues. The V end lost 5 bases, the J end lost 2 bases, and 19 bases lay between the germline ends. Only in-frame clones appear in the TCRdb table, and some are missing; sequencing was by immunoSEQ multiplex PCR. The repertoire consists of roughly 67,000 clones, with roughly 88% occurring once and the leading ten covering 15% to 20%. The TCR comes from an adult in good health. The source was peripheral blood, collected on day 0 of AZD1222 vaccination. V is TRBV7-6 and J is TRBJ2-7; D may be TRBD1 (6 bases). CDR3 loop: CASSHPIGTSTYEQYF. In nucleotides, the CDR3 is TGTGCCAGCAGCCATCCCATCGGGACATCCACCTACGAGCAGTACTTC.